This TCR beta chain was profiled in a study of T-cell reconstitution after alpha-beta-depleted transplantation in children. Unique molecular identifiers were incorporated into the prepared TCRbeta library. Each CDR3 protein gets one entry after TCRdb re-called the PCR reads with MiXCR. The table shows 500,000 or so distinct CDR3 sequences, with about 33% occurring only once. As concerns this clonotype: One junction end does not reproduce the germline sequence, and a read error may be involved.

This CDR3 has 14 amino acids. CDR1 is SGHRS, CDR2 YFSETQ, per germline. V is TRBV5-1 and J is TRBJ2-7; D remains ambiguous. The sequences come from PBMCs from the stem cell graft donor, collected from the stem cell graft. This TCR was recovered from a human donor who donated a stem cell graft to a child with aplastic anemia. The CDR3 protein is CASTLDGISYEQYF. The CDR3 DNA is TGCGCCAGCACCTTGGACGGAATCTCCTACGAGCAGTACTTC.